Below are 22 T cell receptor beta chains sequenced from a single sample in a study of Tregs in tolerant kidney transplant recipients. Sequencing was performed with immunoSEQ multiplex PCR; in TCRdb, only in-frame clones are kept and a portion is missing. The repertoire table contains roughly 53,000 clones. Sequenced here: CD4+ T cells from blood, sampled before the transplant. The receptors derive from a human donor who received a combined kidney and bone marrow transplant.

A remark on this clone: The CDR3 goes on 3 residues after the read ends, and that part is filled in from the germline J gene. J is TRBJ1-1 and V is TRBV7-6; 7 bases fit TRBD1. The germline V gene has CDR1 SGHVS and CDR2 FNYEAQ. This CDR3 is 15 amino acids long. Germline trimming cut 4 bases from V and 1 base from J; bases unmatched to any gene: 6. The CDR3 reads CASSWPAGGNTEAFF. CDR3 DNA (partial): TGTGCCAGCAGCTGGCCGGCAGGGGGGAACACTGAA.

The sequenced part of the CDR3 DNA is TGTGAGGGGGAGGGAGGCCAGAGAGGGGAGACC. Translated, it gives CEGEGGQRGET. The entire CDR3 reads CEGEGGQRGETQYF. This chain joins TRBV6-4 and TRBJ2-5, with D possibly TRBD2 on 7 matching bases. The CDR3 end falls 3 residues outside the read, so it is completed with the germline J gene. Germline V gives CDR1 MRHNA, CDR2 SNTAGT. This CDR3 has 14 residues.

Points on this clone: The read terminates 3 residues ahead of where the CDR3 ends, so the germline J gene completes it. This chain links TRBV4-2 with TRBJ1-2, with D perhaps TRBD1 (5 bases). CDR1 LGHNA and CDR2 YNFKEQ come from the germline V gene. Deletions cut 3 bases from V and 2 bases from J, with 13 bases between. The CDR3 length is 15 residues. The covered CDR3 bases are TGTGCCAGCAGCCAGCCCGGGGGGGGGAACTATGGC. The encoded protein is CASSQPGGGNYG. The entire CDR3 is CASSQPGGGNYGYTF.

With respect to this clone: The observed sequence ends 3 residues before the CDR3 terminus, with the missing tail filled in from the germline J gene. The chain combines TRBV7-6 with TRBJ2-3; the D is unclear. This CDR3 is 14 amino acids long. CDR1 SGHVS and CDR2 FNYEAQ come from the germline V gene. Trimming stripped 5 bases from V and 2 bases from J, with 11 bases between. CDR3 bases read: TGTGCCAGCAGCCCCTCCCTCTCCACAGATACG. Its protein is CASSPSLSTDT. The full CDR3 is CASSPSLSTDTQYF.

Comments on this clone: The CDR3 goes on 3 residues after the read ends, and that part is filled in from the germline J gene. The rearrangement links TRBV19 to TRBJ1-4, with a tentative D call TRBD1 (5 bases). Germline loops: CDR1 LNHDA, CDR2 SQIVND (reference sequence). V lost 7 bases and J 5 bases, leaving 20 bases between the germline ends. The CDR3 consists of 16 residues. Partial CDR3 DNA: TGTGCCAGTACCCCCAGGGCCGCTTTGAAAAATGAAAAA. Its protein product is CASTPRAALKNEK. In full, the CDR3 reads CASTPRAALKNEKLFF.

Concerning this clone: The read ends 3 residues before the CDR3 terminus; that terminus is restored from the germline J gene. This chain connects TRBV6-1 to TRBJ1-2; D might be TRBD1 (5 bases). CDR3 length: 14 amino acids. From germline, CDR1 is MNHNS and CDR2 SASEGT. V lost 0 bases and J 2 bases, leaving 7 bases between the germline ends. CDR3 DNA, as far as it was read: TGTGCCAGCAGTGAAGCACAGGCGAACTATGGC. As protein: CASSEAQANYG. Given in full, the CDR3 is CASSEAQANYGYTF.

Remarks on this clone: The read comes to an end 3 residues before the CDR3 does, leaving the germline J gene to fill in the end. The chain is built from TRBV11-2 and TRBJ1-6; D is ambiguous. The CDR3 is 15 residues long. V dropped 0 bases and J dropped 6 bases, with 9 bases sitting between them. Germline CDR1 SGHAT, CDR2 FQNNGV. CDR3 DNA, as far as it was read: TGTGCCAGCAGCTTAGAAGGTCTTGGTAATTCACCC. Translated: CASSLEGLGNSP. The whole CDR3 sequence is CASSLEGLGNSPLHF.

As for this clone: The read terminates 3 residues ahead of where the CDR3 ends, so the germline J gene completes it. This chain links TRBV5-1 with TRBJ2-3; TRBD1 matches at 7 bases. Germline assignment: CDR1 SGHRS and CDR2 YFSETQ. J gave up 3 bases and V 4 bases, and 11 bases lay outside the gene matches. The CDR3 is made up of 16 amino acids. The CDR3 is CASSPLPGQTTDTQYF. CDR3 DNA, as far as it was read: TGCGCCAGCAGCCCGTTACCGGGACAGACTACAGATACG. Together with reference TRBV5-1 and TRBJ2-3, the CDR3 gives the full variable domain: KAGVTQTPRYLIKTRGQQVTLSCSPISGHRSVSWYQQTPGQGLQFLFEYFSETQRNKGNFPGRFSGRQFSNSRSEMNVSTLELGDSALYLCASSPLPGQTTDTQYFGPGTRLTVL.

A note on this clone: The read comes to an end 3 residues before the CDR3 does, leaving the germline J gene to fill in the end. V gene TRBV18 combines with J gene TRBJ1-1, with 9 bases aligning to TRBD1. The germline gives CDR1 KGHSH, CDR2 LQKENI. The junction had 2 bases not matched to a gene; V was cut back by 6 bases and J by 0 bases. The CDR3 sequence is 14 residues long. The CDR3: CASSDRGMNTEAFF. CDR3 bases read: TGTGCCAGCTCGGACAGGGGCATGAACACTGAA.

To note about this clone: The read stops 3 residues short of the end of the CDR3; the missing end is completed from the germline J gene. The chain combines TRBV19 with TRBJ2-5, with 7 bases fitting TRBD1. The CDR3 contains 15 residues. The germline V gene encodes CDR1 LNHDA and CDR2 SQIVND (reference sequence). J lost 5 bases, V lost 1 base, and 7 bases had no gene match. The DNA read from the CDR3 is TGTGCCAGTAGTATAGGGCTGACAGGGTCGGAGACC. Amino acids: CASSIGLTGSET. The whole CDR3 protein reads CASSIGLTGSETQYF. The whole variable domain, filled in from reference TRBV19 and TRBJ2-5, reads DGGITQSPKYLFRKEGQNVTLSCEQNLNHDAMYWYRQDPGQGLRLIYYSQIVNDFQKGDIAEGYSVSREKKESFPLTVTSAQKNPTAFYLCASSIGLTGSETQYFGPGTRLLVL.

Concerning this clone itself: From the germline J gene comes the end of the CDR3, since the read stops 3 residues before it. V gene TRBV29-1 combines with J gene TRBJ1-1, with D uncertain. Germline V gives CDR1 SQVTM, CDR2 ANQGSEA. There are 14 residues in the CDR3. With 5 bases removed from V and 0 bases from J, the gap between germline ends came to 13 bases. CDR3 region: CSVSTNPMNTEAFF. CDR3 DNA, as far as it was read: TGCAGCGTTTCCACTAACCCGATGAACACTGAA.

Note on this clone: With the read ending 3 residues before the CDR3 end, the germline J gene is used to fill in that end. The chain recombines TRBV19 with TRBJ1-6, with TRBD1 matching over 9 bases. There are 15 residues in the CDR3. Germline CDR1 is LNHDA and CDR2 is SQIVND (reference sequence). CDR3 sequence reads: CASSLPGTGTTPLHF. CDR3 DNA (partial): TGTGCCAGTAGTCTCCCCGGGACAGGGACAACTCCC.

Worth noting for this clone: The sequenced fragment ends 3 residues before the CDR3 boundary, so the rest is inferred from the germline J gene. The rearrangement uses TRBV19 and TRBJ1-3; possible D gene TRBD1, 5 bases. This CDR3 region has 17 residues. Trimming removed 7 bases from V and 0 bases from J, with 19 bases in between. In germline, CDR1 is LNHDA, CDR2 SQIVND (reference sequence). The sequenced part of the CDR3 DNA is TGTGCCAGTACCCACCCTCGACAGTCCTTCTCTGGAAACACC. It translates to CASTHPRQSFSGNT. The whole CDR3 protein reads CASTHPRQSFSGNTIYF.

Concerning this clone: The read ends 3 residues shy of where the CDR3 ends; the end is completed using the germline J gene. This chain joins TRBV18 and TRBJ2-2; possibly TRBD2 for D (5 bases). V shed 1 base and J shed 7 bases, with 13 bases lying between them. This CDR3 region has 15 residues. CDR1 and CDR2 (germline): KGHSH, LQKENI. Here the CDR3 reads CASSPRSGKVGELFF. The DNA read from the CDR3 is TGTGCCAGCTCACCACGTTCGGGGAAGGTCGGGGAG.

The sequenced part of the CDR3 DNA is TGTGCCAGCAGCCCGAGTAGGGGGAACACTGAA. Its protein is CASSPSRGNTE. The whole CDR3 protein is CASSPSRGNTEAFF. The rearrangement uses TRBV11-2 and TRBJ1-1, with a tentative D call TRBD1 (5 bases). The CDR3 end is not reached by the read, which stops 3 residues before it; the germline J gene fills it in. Trimming took 5 bases from V and 1 from J, leaving 11 bases between them. Germline CDR1 and CDR2: SGHAT and FQNNGV. This CDR3 region has 14 residues.

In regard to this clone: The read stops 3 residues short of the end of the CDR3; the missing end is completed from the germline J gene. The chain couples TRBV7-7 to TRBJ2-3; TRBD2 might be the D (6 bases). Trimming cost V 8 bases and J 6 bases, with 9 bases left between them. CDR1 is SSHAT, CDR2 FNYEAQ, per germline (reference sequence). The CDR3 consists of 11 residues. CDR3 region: CASGAGDTQYF. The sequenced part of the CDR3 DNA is TGTGCCAGCGGGGCGGGGGATACG.

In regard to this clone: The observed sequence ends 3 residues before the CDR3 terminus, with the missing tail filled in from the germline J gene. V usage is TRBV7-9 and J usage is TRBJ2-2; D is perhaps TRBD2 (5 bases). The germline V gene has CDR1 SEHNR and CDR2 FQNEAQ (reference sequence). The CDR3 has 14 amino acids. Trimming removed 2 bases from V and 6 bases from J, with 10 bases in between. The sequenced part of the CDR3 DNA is TGTGCCAGCAGCTTATACGGGGTAGCCGGGGAG. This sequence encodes CASSLYGVAGE. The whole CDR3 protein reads CASSLYGVAGELFF.

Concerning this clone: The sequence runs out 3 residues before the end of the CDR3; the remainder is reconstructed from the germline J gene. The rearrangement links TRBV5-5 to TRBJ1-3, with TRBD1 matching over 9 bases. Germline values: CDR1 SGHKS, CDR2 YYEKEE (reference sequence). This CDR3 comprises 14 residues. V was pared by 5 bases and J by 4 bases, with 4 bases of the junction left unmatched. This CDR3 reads CASRRTGDGNTIYF. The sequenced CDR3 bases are TGTGCCAGCAGACGGACAGGGGACGGAAACACC.

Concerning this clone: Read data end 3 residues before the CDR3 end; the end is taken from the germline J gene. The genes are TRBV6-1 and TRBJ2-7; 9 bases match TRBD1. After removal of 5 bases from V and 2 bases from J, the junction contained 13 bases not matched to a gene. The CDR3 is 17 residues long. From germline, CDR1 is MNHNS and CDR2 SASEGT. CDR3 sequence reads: CASSQDRPGQGPYEQYF. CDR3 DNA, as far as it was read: TGTGCCAGCAGTCAAGACCGACCGGGACAGGGACCCTACGAG.

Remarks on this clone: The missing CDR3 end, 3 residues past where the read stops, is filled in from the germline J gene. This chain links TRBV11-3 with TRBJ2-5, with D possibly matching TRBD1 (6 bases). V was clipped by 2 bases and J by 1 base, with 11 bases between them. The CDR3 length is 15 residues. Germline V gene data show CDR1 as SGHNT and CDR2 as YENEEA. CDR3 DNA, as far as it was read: TGTGCCAGCAGCTTAAGTGCAGGGGCCCAAGAGACC. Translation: CASSLSAGAQET. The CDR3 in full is CASSLSAGAQETQYF.

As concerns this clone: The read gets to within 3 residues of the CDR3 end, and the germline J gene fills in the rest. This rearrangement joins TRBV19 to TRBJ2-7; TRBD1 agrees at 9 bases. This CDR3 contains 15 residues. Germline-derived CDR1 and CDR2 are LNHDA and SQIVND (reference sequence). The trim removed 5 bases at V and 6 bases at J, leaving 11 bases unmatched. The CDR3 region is CASSPMAGQGVEQYF. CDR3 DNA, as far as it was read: TGTGCCAGTAGTCCCATGGCGGGACAGGGTGTCGAG.

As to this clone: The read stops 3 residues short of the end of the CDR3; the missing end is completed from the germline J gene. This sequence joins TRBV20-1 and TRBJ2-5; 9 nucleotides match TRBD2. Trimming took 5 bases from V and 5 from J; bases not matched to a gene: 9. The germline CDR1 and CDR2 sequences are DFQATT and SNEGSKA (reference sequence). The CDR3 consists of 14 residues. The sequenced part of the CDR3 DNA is TGCAGTGCTGGAGGCGGGGGGGCGGTTGAGACC. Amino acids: CSAGGGGAVET. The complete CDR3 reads CSAGGGGAVETQYF.